This passage covers 30 T cell receptor beta chains from one sample sequenced in a study of T-cell reconstitution after alpha-beta-depleted transplantation in children. TCRbeta library construction was performed incorporating unique molecular identifiers. TCRdb processed the PCR reads anew with MiXCR; each CDR3 protein has one entry. The sample holds about 580,000 distinct CDR3 sequences; about 21% are singletons and the top ten take 13% to 15%. The sequences come from PBMCs, mostly from graft donor cells, collected 360 days after TCRalphabeta/CD19-depleted stem cell transplant. These receptors came from a boy younger than two who had a stem cell transplant for acute myeloid leukemia, so the T cells may come from the graft donor.

This clonotype was recorded a few times. The chain has TRBV10-2 and TRBJ2-5; maybe TRBD2 (5 bases). In germline, CDR1 is WSHSY, CDR2 SAAADI. V was cut by 3 bases and J by 9 bases, with 14 bases left in between. CDR3 length: 13 residues. The CDR3 bases are TGCGCCAGCAGTGACATCTTAACCGGGGCCCAGTACTTC. Protein sequence: CASSDILTGAQYF.

This clonotype was recorded a few times. This chain uses TRBV6-5 with TRBJ1-5; D uncertain. Germline CDR1 and CDR2: MNHEY and SVGAGI. V dropped 7 bases and J dropped 3 bases, with 13 bases sitting between them. The CDR3 loop spans 14 amino acids. The CDR3 region has the DNA TGTGCCAGCAAGTCGGGCGGGTTCAATCAGCCCCAGCATTTT. Amino acid sequence: CASKSGGFNQPQHF.

This clonotype appeared a few times. The chain is built from TRBV25-1 and TRBJ2-3, with D hard to call. The CDR3 runs 17 residues. V lost 2 bases to trimming and J lost 1 base, with 16 bases between them. CDR1 and CDR2 (germline): MGHDK, SYGVNS. The DNA for the CDR3 is TGTGCCAGCAGTGAAACTCCCCATCAATGGTGCACAGATACGCAGTATTTT. This gives the protein CASSETPHQWCTDTQYF. Looking up the rest from reference TRBV25-1 and TRBJ2-3 gives the full variable domain: EADIYQTPRYLVIGTGKKITLECSQTMGHDKMYWYQQDPGMELHLIHYSYGVNSTEKGDLSSESTVSRIRTEHFPLTLESARPSHTSQYLCASSETPHQWCTDTQYFGPGTRLTVL.

The chain joins TRBV20-1 to TRBJ1-6, with 10 bases that match TRBD1. The CDR3 is 16 residues long. The V segment lost 0 bases and the J segment 3 bases; nucleotides outside the gene matches: 2. Per the germline V gene, CDR1 is DFQATT and CDR2 is SNEGSKA (reference sequence). CDR3 amino acids: CSAREGQGSYNSPLHF. CDR3 nucleotides: TGCAGTGCTAGAGAGGGACAGGGGAGCTATAATTCACCCCTCCACTTT.

The chain is built from TRBV5-6 and TRBJ2-3, with D uncertain. Germline V gene data show CDR1 as SGHDT and CDR2 as YYEEEE. V was cut by 2 bases and J by 2 bases, with 12 bases left in between. The CDR3 totals 15 residues. The chain's CDR3 is CASSFLRESTDTQYF. The CDR3 bases are TGTGCCAGCAGCTTCTTAAGGGAATCCACAGATACGCAGTATTTT.

The V and J genes are TRBV13 and TRBJ2-1; 9 bases fit TRBD2. CDR3 length equals 17 residues. Germline V CDR1 and CDR2: PRHDT, FYEKMQ (reference sequence). After removal of 2 bases from V and 3 bases from J, the junction contained 8 bases not matched to a gene. Here the CDR3 reads CASSLFWSGGSYNEQFF. CDR3 sequence (DNA): TGTGCCAGCAGCTTATTCTGGAGCGGGGGGAGCTACAATGAGCAGTTCTTC.

The chain couples TRBV29-1 to TRBJ2-3, with 9 bases fitting TRBD2. CDR1 SQVTM and CDR2 ANQGSEA come from the germline V gene. V dropped 4 bases and J dropped 6; count of bases not matched to a gene: 8. CDR3 size: 14 residues. The CDR3 bases are TGCAGCGTTGGGGCTAGCGGGGTTGCGGATACGCAGTATTTT. It codes for CSVGASGVADTQYF.

This clonotype was observed a single time. The chain couples TRBV20-1 to TRBJ2-5; 13 bases fit TRBD2. This CDR3 comprises 15 residues. Germline V gene data show CDR1 as DFQATT and CDR2 as SNEGSKA (reference sequence). With 6 bases clipped from V and 1 base from J, the junction kept 5 bases outside the gene matches. The CDR3 region has the DNA TGCAGTGCCAGGACTAGCGGGGGACTCCAAGAGACCCAGTACTTC. Its protein is CSARTSGGLQETQYF.

There are many counts of this clonotype. The rearrangement uses TRBV29-1 and TRBJ2-2, with D unclear. This CDR3 has 12 amino acids. Germline lookup yields CDR1 SQVTM and CDR2 ANQGSEA. Trimming cost V 6 bases and J 2 bases, with 7 bases left between them. CDR3 protein: CSVKHNTGELFF. CDR3 bases: TGCAGCGTCAAACATAACACCGGGGAGCTGTTTTTT.

This clonotype has just a few counts. The V call is TRBV29-1, the J call TRBJ2-1; 9 bases agree with TRBD2. There are 14 residues in the CDR3. V was clipped by 7 bases and J by 5 bases; unmatched bases: 9. The germline V gene has CDR1 SQVTM and CDR2 ANQGSEA. CDR3 amino acids: CSADRLAANNEQFF. The CDR3 DNA is TGCAGCGCGGACCGACTAGCGGCAAACAATGAGCAGTTCTTC.

At least ten counts were recorded for this clonotype. This chain links TRBV12-3 or TRBV12-4 with TRBJ2-2, with D perhaps matching TRBD2 (6 bases). This CDR3 has 17 amino acids. V was pared by 5 bases and J by 5 bases, with 21 bases between. DNA of the CDR3: TGTGCCAGCAGTCCCCTCGTTCGGCTTGGGGGGACCGGGGAGCTGTTTTTT. This encodes CASSPLVRLGGTGELFF.

This clonotype was recorded a few times. The chain couples TRBV20-1 to TRBJ1-1, with D perhaps TRBD1 (6 bases). The germline V gene encodes CDR1 DFQATT and CDR2 SNEGSKA (reference sequence). CDR3 length: 13 amino acids. V dropped 5 bases and J dropped 3 bases, with 13 bases sitting between them. Here the CDR3 DNA reads TGCAGTGCTCCGAGACAGGTTGACACTGAAGCTTTCTTT. This sequence encodes CSAPRQVDTEAFF.

This clonotype has at least ten counts. This chain joins TRBV20-1 and TRBJ2-2, with D maybe TRBD1 (5 bases). Trimming pared 0 bases from V and 6 bases from J, leaving 8 bases between. The V gene's germline CDR1 is DFQATT and CDR2 SNEGSKA (reference sequence). CDR3 length equals 13 residues. This chain's CDR3 is CSAREGLPGELFF. As DNA, the CDR3 is TGCAGTGCTAGAGAGGGGCTTCCCGGGGAGCTGTTTTTT.

This clonotype was found many times. The V gene is TRBV12-3 or TRBV12-4, the J gene TRBJ2-2; possibly TRBD1 for D (5 bases). The ends were cut back, 6 bases at V and 7 bases at J, with 9 bases in the middle. The CDR3 sequence is 12 residues long. The CDR3 nucleotides are TGTGCCAGCAGCCCTAGGGGCGGGGAGCTGTTTTTT. Encoded protein: CASSPRGGELFF.

The rearrangement links TRBV7-2 to TRBJ2-5; D is unclear. The CDR3 is 15 residues long. Germline CDR1 reads SGHTA; CDR2 reads FQGNSA. V lost 0 bases and J lost 2, with 10 bases in between. CDR3 sequence (DNA): TGTGCCAGCAGCTTAGCGCTGACACCACAAGAGACCCAGTACTTC. It specifies CASSLALTPQETQYF.

This clonotype was picked up many times. The chain uses TRBV5-1 and TRBJ2-1; D possibly corresponds to TRBD1 (5 bases). The CDR3 loop spans 14 amino acids. With 5 bases removed from V and 8 bases from J, the gap between germline ends came to 17 bases. Germline CDR1 and CDR2: SGHRS and YFSETQ. CDR3 sequence reads: CASRVGVGSDEQFF. CDR3 bases: TGCGCCAGCAGAGTAGGGGTCGGATCCGATGAGCAGTTCTTC. Variable domain in full (rest from reference TRBV5-1 and TRBJ2-1): KAGVTQTPRYLIKTRGQQVTLSCSPISGHRSVSWYQQTPGQGLQFLFEYFSETQRNKGNFPGRFSGRQFSNSRSEMNVSTLELGDSALYLCASRVGVGSDEQFFGPGTRLTVL.

There are a few counts of this clonotype. The J gene is TRBJ2-7, the V gene TRBV25-1; 8 positions match TRBD1. This CDR3 has 12 residues. The J segment lost 10 bases and the V segment lost 5 bases, leaving 7 bases of the junction unmatched. CDR1 and CDR2 (germline): MGHDK, SYGVNS. CDR3 amino acids: CASSSGTGPQYV. The CDR3 bases are TGTGCCAGCAGTTCCGGGACAGGCCCTCAGTACGTC.

This clonotype has a handful of counts. The CDR3 region is CASSLYDRSNTEAFF. In DNA, the CDR3 is TGTGCCAGCAGTTTATACGACAGGTCAAACACTGAAGCTTTCTTT. The V and J genes are TRBV12-3 or TRBV12-4 and TRBJ1-1; perhaps TRBD1 as D (6 bases). V gave up 2 bases and J gave up 2 bases, with 12 bases separating them. The CDR3 totals 15 residues.

This clonotype was detected ten times or more. The rearrangement links TRBV7-6 to TRBJ2-7, with D hard to call. The germline gives CDR1 SGHVS, CDR2 FNYEAQ. This CDR3 region has 13 residues. Trimming pared 6 bases from V and 2 bases from J, leaving 11 bases between. CDR3 in amino acids: CASSSGLAYEQYV. The CDR3 nucleotides are TGTGCCAGCAGTTCCGGTTTGGCCTACGAGCAGTACGTC.

CDR3 sequence: CASSLYGVGIYNEQFF. Here the CDR3 DNA reads TGTGCCAGCAGCTTATATGGGGTGGGAATTTACAATGAGCAGTTCTTC. V and J are TRBV7-2 and TRBJ2-1, with unresolved D. Germline V gene data show CDR1 as SGHTA and CDR2 as FQGNSA. This CDR3 contains 16 residues. Deletions cut 2 bases from V and 4 bases from J, with 15 bases between.

At least ten counts were recorded for this clonotype. This chain connects TRBV12-3 or TRBV12-4 to TRBJ2-3; D possibly uses TRBD1 or TRBD2 (5 bases each). This CDR3 has 18 amino acids. Trimming stripped 3 bases from V and 3 bases from J, with 22 bases between. The CDR3 DNA is TGTGCCAGCAGTTTGGGGTCTGGGACCCCTGCGATGACAGATACGCAGTATTTT. Its protein product is CASSLGSGTPAMTDTQYF.

This clonotype was found a few times. The chain is built from TRBV7-2 and TRBJ2-1; TRBD2 matches at 9 bases. The CDR3 loop spans 15 amino acids. CDR1 is SGHTA and CDR2 is FQGNSA in the germline V gene. The junction had 4 bases not matched to a gene; V was cut back by 0 bases and J by 7 bases. DNA of the CDR3: TGTGCCAGCAGCTTAGCGGGGCTAGCGGGGAATGAGCAGTTCTTC. It is translated as CASSLAGLAGNEQFF.

This clonotype was picked up a small number of times. This sequence joins TRBV11-2 and TRBJ1-1; D ambiguous. The CDR3 contains 14 residues. Per the germline V gene, CDR1 is SGHAT and CDR2 is FQNNGV. The ends were cut back, 0 bases at V and 1 base at J, with 6 bases in the middle. CDR3 DNA sequence: TGTGCCAGCAGCTTAGAGTACAGGAACACTGAAGCTTTCTTT. It codes for CASSLEYRNTEAFF.

The gene calls are TRBV6-5 and TRBJ2-1; D might be TRBD2 (6 bases). V shed 2 bases and J shed 0 bases, with 11 bases lying between them. This CDR3 region has 16 residues. CDR1 and CDR2 (germline): MNHEY, SVGAGI. CDR3 protein: CASSYAAGSSYNEQFF. CDR3 nucleotides: TGTGCCAGCAGTTACGCGGCGGGGAGCTCCTACAATGAGCAGTTCTTC.

This clonotype turned up a few times. The chain joins TRBV9 to TRBJ2-1; the D gene is possibly TRBD1 (6 bases). In germline, CDR1 is SGDLS, CDR2 YYNGEE. The CDR3 has 11 residues. V was trimmed by 7 bases and J by 11 bases, leaving 13 bases between them. CDR3 bases: TGTGCCAGCTCCATGGGGGCCCAGCAGTTCTTC. Protein product: CASSMGAQQFF.

The chain uses TRBV5-4 and TRBJ1-2, with a possible D match to TRBD1 (5 bases). Trimming removed 4 bases from V and 5 bases from J, with 18 bases in between. Germline V CDR1 and CDR2: SGHNT, YYREEE (reference sequence). The CDR3 covers 15 residues. The CDR3 protein is CASSRGTSEAYGYTF. Here the CDR3 DNA reads TGTGCCAGCAGCCGGGGGACCTCGGAGGCGTATGGCTACACCTTC.

At least ten counts were recorded for this clonotype. This chain connects TRBV7-9 to TRBJ2-3; no clear D gene. The germline V gene encodes CDR1 SEHNR and CDR2 FQNEAQ (reference sequence). The V and J ends lost 7 bases and 4 bases respectively, with 9 bases between them. This CDR3 has 12 residues. The DNA for the CDR3 is TGTGCCAGCACCACCTTGGCAGATACGCAGTATTTT. It specifies CASTTLADTQYF. The full variable domain, rest sourced from reference TRBV7-9 and TRBJ2-3, is DTGVSQNPRHKITKRGQNVTFRCDPISEHNRLYWYRQTLGQGPEFLTYFQNEAQLEKSRLLSDRFSAERPKGSFSTLEIQRTEQGDSAMYLCASTTLADTQYFGPGTRLTVL.

This clonotype was recorded at least ten times. V usage is TRBV6-5 and J usage is TRBJ2-5; possibly TRBD2 for D (6 bases). The CDR3 runs 16 residues. Germline-derived CDR1 and CDR2 are MNHEY and SVGAGI. Between the trimmed V and J ends, which lost 0 bases and 4 bases, there was a span of 15 bases. The CDR3 here is CASSYSKAGPRETQYF. DNA of the CDR3: TGTGCCAGCAGTTACTCGAAAGCGGGTCCGCGAGAGACCCAGTACTTC.

This clonotype has ten or more counts. The V and J genes are TRBV7-9 and TRBJ1-4, with a weak D call TRBD1 (5 bases). V lost 7 bases and J lost 5, with 11 bases in between. In germline, CDR1 is SEHNR, CDR2 FQNEAQ (reference sequence). The CDR3 length is 13 residues. The CDR3 DNA is TGTGCCAGCACGGGACTGCCGAATGAAAAACTGTTTTTT. It yields the protein CASTGLPNEKLFF.

This chain uses TRBV20-1 with TRBJ1-1; TRBD1 matches 9 bases. Germline V lookup: CDR1 DFQATT, CDR2 SNEGSKA (reference sequence). The V gene end was trimmed by 6 bases and the J gene end by 11 bases; junction bases not matched to a gene: 13. CDR3 size: 13 residues. This CDR3 is CSAYGQGLGRAFF. The DNA of the CDR3 is TGCAGTGCATACGGACAGGGGCTGGGGCGGGCTTTCTTT.